These T cell receptor beta chains were read from a single sample in a study of blood T cell repertoires in COVID-19. Sequenced by immunoSEQ multiplex PCR; TCRdb stores in-frame clones only, minus some. The data hold roughly 260,000 clones, with less than 85% observed a single time. The specimen was peripheral blood. All receptors derive from a woman older than 75 with active or convalescent COVID-19. Each CDR3 is given with its conserved first and last residue. A D gene is named only where the DNA matches it firmly. The size entry is marked missing in some rows and otherwise reads once, few, many or a size class.

clone size,CDR3 length,V gene,D gene,J gene,CDR3 DNA,CDR3 protein
NA,14,TRBV30,TRBD1,TRBJ1-5,TGTGCCTGGAGTTTGGGACAGGGTGCTCAGCCCCAGCATTTT,CAWSLGQGAQPQHF
NA,18,TRBV5-1,TRBD2,TRBJ2-1,TGCGCCAGCAGCTCGAACGGGAGGGAGTTAAGGTCCTACAATGAGCAGTTCTTC,CASSSNGRELRSYNEQFF
NA,17,TRBV12-5,TRBD1,TRBJ1-1,TGTGCTAGTGGTTTGGTCGAACAGGGGGCAGGGTACACTGAAGCTTTCTTT,CASGLVEQGAGYTEAFF
NA,16,TRBV7-9,NA,TRBJ1-6,TGTGCCAGCAGCTTTGCCGGGGTGGTGGGTAATTCACCCCTCCACTTT,CASSFAGVVGNSPLHF
NA,15,TRBV5-1,NA,TRBJ1-2,TGCGCCAGCAGCCCTCAACAGCCGCCCGACTATGGCTACACCTTC,CASSPQQPPDYGYTF
NA,14,TRBV6-5,NA,TRBJ1-5,TGTGCCAGCAGCGCTCAGGGTGCCCATCAGCCCCAGCATTTT,CASSAQGAHQPQHF
NA,16,TRBV3-1/TRBV3-2,NA,TRBJ2-7,TGTGCCAGCAGCCAAGGTGGGAGACTCCGGAGCTACGAGCAGTACTTC,CASSQGGRLRSYEQYF
NA,15,TRBV18,NA,TRBJ2-7,TGTGCCAGCTCACCGGGAGCGGTGAGCGAGGGCGAGCAGTACTTC,CASSPGAVSEGEQYF
NA,16,TRBV6-5,TRBD2,TRBJ2-1,TGTGCCAGCAGTTTAACTTTAGCGGGGGAATACAATGAGCAGTTCTTC,CASSLTLAGEYNEQFF
NA,14,TRBV28,NA,TRBJ2-4,TGTGCCAGCAGTTTTGGAGGATCTAGGGCCATTCAGTACTTC,CASSFGGSRAIQYF
few,14,TRBV7-9,NA,TRBJ1-3,TGTGCCAGCAGCTTGACAGGCTATGGAAACACCATATATTTT,CASSLTGYGNTIYF
few,14,TRBV14,NA,TRBJ2-3,TGTGCCAGCAGCCAAGGGACTGGCGCAGATACGCAGTATTTT,CASSQGTGADTQYF
NA,14,TRBV5-1,NA,TRBJ1-4,TGCGCCAGCAGCTTCAGGGTTGGAGGGGAAAAACTGTTTTTT,CASSFRVGGEKLFF
NA,12,TRBV5-1,NA,TRBJ2-7,TGCGCCAGCAGCGCGGATACCTACGAGCAGTACTTC,CASSADTYEQYF
NA,16,TRBV11-2,TRBD1,TRBJ2-3,TGTGCCAGCAGCTTCCGGACAGGGGGTTCTTTAGATACGCAGTATTTT,CASSFRTGGSLDTQYF
NA,15,TRBV7-6,TRBD1,TRBJ2-1,TGTGCCAGCAGCTCATGGACAGGGGGCCCGGGTGAGCAGTTCTTC,CASSSWTGGPGEQFF
NA,12,TRBV12-3/TRBV12-4,TRBD1,TRBJ2-7,TGTGCCAGCAGTTTTGAGGGACAGGGGAAAGACTTC,CASSFEGQGKDF
few,14,TRBV25-1,NA,TRBJ2-2,TGTGCCAGCACCCTAACAGGGTATCCCGGGGAGCTGTTTTTT,CASTLTGYPGELFF
few,13,TRBV12-3/TRBV12-4,NA,TRBJ1-2,TGTGCCAGCAGTTTAGAAACGGACTATGGCTACACCTTC,CASSLETDYGYTF
NA,14,TRBV28,TRBD1,TRBJ1-5,TGTGCCAGCAGTCGAGGGGGCACCAATCAGCCCCAGCATTTT,CASSRGGTNQPQHF
NA,13,TRBV6-5,NA,TRBJ2-1,TGTGCCAGCAACAACCGACGGGGGACTCTACAGTTCTTC,CASNNRRGTLQFF
once,14,TRBV19,NA,TRBJ2-7,TGTGCCAGTAGTATAACCGGGACAAATTACGAGCAGTACTTC,CASSITGTNYEQYF
NA,13,TRBV29-1,NA,TRBJ2-5,TGCAGCGTTGACCTCGGACAGCAAGAGACCCAGTACTTC,CSVDLGQQETQYF
NA,17,TRBV5-1,TRBD1,TRBJ1-2,TGCGCCAGCAGCCTTTTTTCCTCCGGGACAGCCTTTAATGGCTACACCTTC,CASSLFSSGTAFNGYTF
NA,13,TRBV20-1,TRBD2,TRBJ2-7,TGCAGTGCTAGTCTGGGGGGGGTCGCCGAGCAGTACTTC,CSASLGGVAEQYF
few,17,TRBV9,TRBD1,TRBJ2-3,TGTGCCAGCAGCGCTTCTCCGGGACAGGGGACCACAGATACGCAGTATTTT,CASSASPGQGTTDTQYF
NA,16,TRBV5-1,NA,TRBJ2-2,TGCGCCAGCAGAGACCCAAGAGCAGGTCACACCGGGGAGCTGTTTTTT,CASRDPRAGHTGELFF
NA,16,TRBV3-1/TRBV3-2,NA,TRBJ1-2,TGTGCCAGCAGCCAAGATCTGGCAGGGAGGGATCATGGCTACACCTTC,CASSQDLAGRDHGYTF
NA,14,TRBV6-5,NA,TRBJ2-1,TGTGCCAGCATCTCCCCGGACATAAGGAATGAGCAGTTCTTC,CASISPDIRNEQFF
NA,15,TRBV2,TRBD1,TRBJ2-2,TGTGCCAGCAGTGGACAGGGCGGCGGCACCGGGGAGCTGTTTTTT,CASSGQGGGTGELFF
NA,17,TRBV19,TRBD2,TRBJ2-1,TGTGCCAGTAGTATAGAAGGGGGACTAGCGGTTTACAATGAGCAGTTCTTC,CASSIEGGLAVYNEQFF
few,17,TRBV5-1,TRBD2,TRBJ2-5,TGCGCCAGCAGCCTGCGACTAGCGGGGGACCCACAAGAGACCCAGTACTTC,CASSLRLAGDPQETQYF
NA,14,TRBV15,NA,TRBJ2-5,TGTGCCACCTCGGAGGGGAGGCCCTCGGGGACCCAGTACTTC,CATSEGRPSGTQYF
NA,15,TRBV2,TRBD1,TRBJ1-6,TGTGCCAGCAGTGAGCAGGGGGCGCATAATTCACCCCTCCACTTT,CASSEQGAHNSPLHF
once,14,TRBV2,NA,TRBJ1-2,TGTGCCAGCTCGGGGGAGTTCGACGTCTATGGCTACACCTTC,CASSGEFDVYGYTF
NA,15,TRBV7-9,TRBD1,TRBJ2-2,TGTGCCAGCAGCCTGGGGACAGGGGACACCGGGGAGCTGTTTTTT,CASSLGTGDTGELFF
NA,15,TRBV3-1/TRBV3-2,NA,TRBJ1-3,TGTGCCAGCAGCCAAGTCTTGAGCTCTGGAAACACCATATATTTT,CASSQVLSSGNTIYF
once,15,TRBV19,NA,TRBJ1-1,TGTGCCAGTACCACGACATCAGGGTTAAACACTGAAGCTTTCTTT,CASTTTSGLNTEAFF
NA,13,TRBV7-9,NA,TRBJ2-7,TGTGCCAGCGGCCGGAGTGCCTACGACGAGCAGTACTTC,CASGRSAYDEQYF
few,11,TRBV24-1,NA,TRBJ2-1,TGTGCCACGAGCAGGGCCAATGAGCAGTTCTTC,CATSRANEQFF
NA,15,TRBV19,NA,TRBJ2-1,TGTGCCAGTAGTAGCATAGAACTCCGCAACAATGAGCAGTTCTTC,CASSSIELRNNEQFF
NA,15,TRBV19,TRBD1,TRBJ1-5,TGTGCCAGTAGTACCCCGGGACAGGGTTATCAGCCCCAGCATTTT,CASSTPGQGYQPQHF
once,16,TRBV7-9,NA,TRBJ1-4,TGTGCCAGCAGCTTAGGTATCGGTACAACTAATGAAAAACTGTTTTTT,CASSLGIGTTNEKLFF
NA,17,TRBV24-1,TRBD1,TRBJ2-6,TGTGCCACCAGTGATCCGACAGGGAGCTCTGGGGCCAACGTCCTGACTTTC,CATSDPTGSSGANVLTF
NA,13,TRBV18,NA,TRBJ1-6,TGTGCCAGCTCACCCACAGATAATTCACCCCTCCACTTT,CASSPTDNSPLHF
NA,18,TRBV5-1,TRBD2,TRBJ2-3,TGCGCCAGCAGCTTGGCCGGGACTAGTTCCCCTAGCACAGATACGCAGTATTTT,CASSLAGTSSPSTDTQYF
once,15,TRBV9,TRBD1,TRBJ1-6,TGTGCCAGCAGTTGGGGACAGGACAGTAATTCACCCCTCCACTTT,CASSWGQDSNSPLHF
NA,14,TRBV5-1,NA,TRBJ1-1,TGCGCCAGCAGCGTACTGGGACAGAACACTGAAGCTTTCTTT,CASSVLGQNTEAFF
NA,16,TRBV5-8,NA,TRBJ1-2,TGTGCCAGCAGCTCGCCGCGGGGTGGAGGTTTCAGTGGCTACACCTTC,CASSSPRGGGFSGYTF
NA,16,TRBV19,NA,TRBJ2-1,TGTGCCAGTAGTATCCGCCCTACAGGAACCTACAATGAGCAGTTCTTC,CASSIRPTGTYNEQFF
NA,14,TRBV6-2/TRBV6-3,TRBD2,TRBJ2-1,TGTGCCAGCAGTCGACTAGCGGGAGTCAATGAGCAGTTCTTC,CASSRLAGVNEQFF
NA,12,TRBV9,TRBD1,TRBJ2-1,TGTGCCAGCGGACAGGGTAGGGGTGGGCAGTTCTTC,CASGQGRGGQFF
few,17,TRBV2,NA,TRBJ1-1,TGTGCCAGCAGTGTCGGGGGGGCCGCTATTTTGAACACTGAAGCTTTCTTT,CASSVGGAAILNTEAFF
NA,12,TRBV5-6,NA,TRBJ1-2,TGTGCCAGCAGCGGCAGGGTCTATGGCTACACCTTC,CASSGRVYGYTF
NA,15,TRBV18,NA,TRBJ1-5,TGTGCCAGCTCACCCCGGGTGCTGGGCAATCAGCCCCAGCATTTT,CASSPRVLGNQPQHF
few,14,TRBV15,NA,TRBJ2-5,TGTGCCACCAGCAGAAACCTAGGTGGAGAGACCCAGTACTTC,CATSRNLGGETQYF
NA,14,TRBV5-5,NA,TRBJ2-7,TGTGCCAGCAGCTTGGTTACAGGTTCCTACGAGCAGTACTTC,CASSLVTGSYEQYF